Sequencing of this T cell receptor (beta chain) was carried out in a study of T-cell reconstitution after alpha-beta-depleted transplantation in children. This clonotype showed up just a few times. The target antigen is unknown. General study results and limits: Several patients had high TCRbeta diversity at day 60; it came from surviving recipient T cells and thymic progenitors. The authors attributed T-cell counts and diversity one year after transplant mostly to newly produced T cells. Several hundred graft clones that had expanded were reportedly the source of alpha-beta T cells about two months after transplant.

A library of TCRbeta sequences, prepared with unique molecular identifiers, was generated. Using its own MiXCR run on the PCR reads, TCRdb lists one record per CDR3 protein. The sample contains 300,000 to 350,000 distinct CDR3 sequences, 15% to 20% of which appear only once. Germline-derived CDR1 and CDR2 are SGHRS and YFSETQ. The CDR3 length is 14 residues. Trimming took off 4 bases at V and 4 bases at J, with 14 bases between the two ends. This chain joins TRBV5-1 and TRBJ1-1; weak D call: TRBD1 (6 bases). The origin of this receptor is a male patient aged 2 to 10 who had a stem cell transplant for acute lymphoblastic leukemia, so the T cells may come from the graft donor. The sample in question was PBMCs, mostly from graft donor cells, obtained 360 days after TCRalphabeta/CD19-depleted stem cell transplant. The DNA for the CDR3 is TGCGCCAGCAGCCCCCGAGGAGGGGGCACTGAAGCTTTCTTT. It codes for CASSPRGGGTEAFF.